This paragraph covers one TCR beta chain sequence. This record belongs to a study of T cell responses to AZD1222 COVID-19 vaccine. The germline CDR1 and CDR2 sequences are PRHDT and FYEKMQ (reference sequence). The V and J ends lost 4 bases and 4 bases respectively, with 10 bases between them. This CDR3 comprises 13 residues. Measured with immunoSEQ multiplex PCR; TCRdb has only the in-frame clones, and not every one. Here the sample spans 66,000 or so clones, roughly 87% being singletons. The chain has TRBV13 and TRBJ1-1; D possibly corresponds to TRBD1 (5 bases). This sample comprised peripheral blood, obtained on day 0 of AZD1222 vaccination. This TCR derives from an adult in good health. This CDR3 reads CASSWKGSTEAFF. The DNA for the CDR3 is TGTGCCAGCAGCTGGAAGGGGAGCACTGAAGCTTTCTTT.